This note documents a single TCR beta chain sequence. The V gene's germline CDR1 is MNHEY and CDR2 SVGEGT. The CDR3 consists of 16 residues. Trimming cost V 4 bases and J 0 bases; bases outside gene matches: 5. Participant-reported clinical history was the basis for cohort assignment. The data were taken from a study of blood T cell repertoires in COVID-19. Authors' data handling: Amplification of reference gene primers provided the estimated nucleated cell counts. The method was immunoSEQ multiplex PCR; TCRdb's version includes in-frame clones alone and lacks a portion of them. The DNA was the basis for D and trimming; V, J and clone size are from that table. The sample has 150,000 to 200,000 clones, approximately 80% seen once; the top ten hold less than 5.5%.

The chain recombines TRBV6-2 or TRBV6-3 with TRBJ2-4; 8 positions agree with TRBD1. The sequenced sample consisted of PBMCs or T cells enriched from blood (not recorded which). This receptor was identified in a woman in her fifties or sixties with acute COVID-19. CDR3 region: CASSFRTGLAKNIQYF. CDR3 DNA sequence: TGTGCCAGCAGTTTCCGGACAGGGCTAGCCAAAAACATTCAGTACTTC.